The T cell receptor beta chain under discussion was sequenced for a study of blood T cells in healthy people across ages. Study-level findings and limits: TCR beta diversity, measured per million T cells, fell in a roughly linear way with age. Naive and antigen-experienced cells were not separated, limiting conclusive comparison.

Russia was home to the donors, healthy Caucasian individuals aged about 6 to 100. Then a second PCR, running about 6 to 12 cycles, was carried out with a sample-barcoded 5' primer and a J-beta primer mix. All cDNA molecules were each tagged by a template-switch adaptor with 12 random nucleotides. TCRdb analysed the 5' RACE reads with MiXCR anew, one entry per CDR3 protein. This sample has roughly 1,700,000 distinct CDR3 sequences, with about 30% found just once. The CDR3 is 12 residues long. Germline-derived CDR1 and CDR2 are LGHNT and FRNRAP. V shed 5 bases, J shed 6 bases, and the junction held 0 bases outside the gene matches. A word on this clonotype: What it recognizes is unknown.

The sample consisted of blood. This TCR derives from a woman aged 30 to 39 in good health. The rearrangement uses TRBV12-5 and TRBJ2-1, with 8 bases lining up with TRBD1. The CDR3 nucleotides read TGTGCTAGTGGTGACAGGGGCAATGAGCAGTTCTTC. This codes for CASGDRGNEQFF. The variable domain in full, completed from reference TRBV12-5 and TRBJ2-1, reads DARVTQTPRHKVTEMGQEVTMRCQPILGHNTVFWYRQTMMQGLELLAYFRNRAPLDDSGMPKDRFSAEMPDATLATLKIQPSEPRDSAVYFCASGDRGNEQFFGPGTRLTVL.